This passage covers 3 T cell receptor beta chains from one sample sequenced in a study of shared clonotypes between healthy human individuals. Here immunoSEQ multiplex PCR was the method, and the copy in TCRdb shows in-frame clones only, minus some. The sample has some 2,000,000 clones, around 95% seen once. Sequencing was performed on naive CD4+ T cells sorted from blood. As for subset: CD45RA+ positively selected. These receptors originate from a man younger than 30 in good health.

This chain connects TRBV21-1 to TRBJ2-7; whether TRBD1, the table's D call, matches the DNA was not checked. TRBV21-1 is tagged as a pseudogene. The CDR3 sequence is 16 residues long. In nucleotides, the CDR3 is TGTGCCAGCCCTAATGAGAATAGGGGTGAATCCTACGAGCAGTACTTC. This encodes CASPNENRGESYEQYF.

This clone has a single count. CDR3 sequence (DNA): TGTGCCAGCAGCGCCCCAGGGGGAGGTGGCTACACCTTC. Protein product: CASSAPGGGGYTF. The chain combines TRBV7-2 with TRBJ1-2; 7 bases agree with TRBD1. The V segment lost 5 bases and the J segment 7 bases; nucleotides outside the gene matches: 7. The CDR3 has 13 amino acids. Germline V gene data show CDR1 as SGHTA and CDR2 as FQGNSA.

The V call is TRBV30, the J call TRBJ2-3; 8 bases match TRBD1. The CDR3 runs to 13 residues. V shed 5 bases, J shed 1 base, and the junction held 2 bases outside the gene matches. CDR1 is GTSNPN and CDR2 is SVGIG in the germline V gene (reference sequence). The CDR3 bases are TGTGCCTGGGGACAGGGACGCACAGATACGCAGTATTTT. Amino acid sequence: CAWGQGRTDTQYF.